The 20 T cell receptor beta chains listed next were all sequenced from one sample in a study of blood T cell repertoires in COVID-19. Sequencing was performed with immunoSEQ multiplex PCR; in TCRdb, only in-frame clones are kept and a portion is missing. Among 140,000 or so clones listed, about 87% were seen once. The material sequenced was peripheral blood. The origin of the receptors is a human donor in a cohort sampled during active COVID-19.

The V and J genes are TRBV28 and TRBJ2-2; weak D call: TRBD2 (5 bases). CDR1 MDHEN and CDR2 SYDVKM come from the germline V gene. Trimming took 5 bases from V and 4 from J, leaving 11 bases between them. This CDR3 comprises 14 residues. For the CDR3, the DNA is TGTGCCAGCAGTCCCAGGACTCTCACCGGGGAGCTGTTTTTT. It is translated as CASSPRTLTGELFF. Drawing the rest from reference TRBV28 and TRBJ2-2, the complete variable domain is DVKVTQSSRYLVKRTGEKVFLECVQDMDHENMFWYRQDPGLGLRLIYFSYDVKMKEKGDIPEGYSVSREKKERFSLILESASTNQTSMYLCASSPRTLTGELFFGEGSRLTVL.

Only a few counts were recorded for this clone. The chain couples TRBV5-1 to TRBJ2-2; TRBD1 matches at 8 bases. The CDR3 totals 15 residues. The trim removed 0 bases at V and 7 bases at J, leaving 5 bases unmatched. Germline V gene sequence: CDR1 SGHRS, CDR2 YFSETQ. The CDR3 sequence is CASSLEAGGHGELFF. The CDR3, as DNA: TGCGCCAGCAGCTTGGAGGCAGGGGGCCACGGGGAGCTGTTTTTT.

This rearrangement joins TRBV10-1 to TRBJ2-1; TRBD2 agrees at 12 bases. The CDR3 is 18 amino acids. The V segment lost 5 bases and the J segment 4 bases; nucleotides outside the gene matches: 12. Germline V gene lookup returns CDR1 WNHNN and CDR2 SYGVQD (reference sequence). CDR3 coding DNA: TGCGCCAGCAGTCAGGCGACTAGCGGGAGAGTGGGATACAATGAGCAGTTCTTC. It translates to CASSQATSGRVGYNEQFF.

The rearrangement uses TRBV6-1 and TRBJ1-2; 7 bases line up with TRBD1. CDR1 is MNHNS and CDR2 is SASEGT in the germline V gene. The V and J ends lost 5 bases and 4 bases, in that order; junction bases with no gene match: 10. The CDR3 is made up of 15 amino acids. The CDR3 loop is CASSLQGVLSYGYTF. CDR3 DNA sequence: TGTGCCAGCAGTTTGCAGGGGGTCCTCTCCTATGGCTACACCTTC.

CDR3 in DNA: TGTGCCAGCAGCCAAGACGGAGTGGACACCATATATTTT. This translates into CASSQDGVDTIYF. V and J are TRBV3-1 (or the pseudogene TRBV3-2) and TRBJ1-3, with D uncertain. The CDR3 sequence is 13 residues long. Germline CDR1 LGHDT, CDR2 YNNKEL (reference sequence). V was shortened by 0 bases and J by 8 bases, with 8 bases between the two germline ends.

This chain connects TRBV27 to TRBJ2-7; TRBD1 aligns across 10 bases. The CDR3 spans 14 residues. J was trimmed by 3 bases and V by 3 bases; bases with no gene match: 2. Germline V CDR1 and CDR2: MNHEY, SMNVEV (reference sequence). Written as DNA, the CDR3 is TGTGCCAGCAGTTTGAGGGACAGGGGCTACGAGCAGTACTTC. Protein sequence: CASSLRDRGYEQYF.

The gene calls are TRBV3-1 (or the pseudogene TRBV3-2) and TRBJ1-4; D gene uncertain. CDR3 length: 13 residues. The V gene's germline CDR1 is LGHDT and CDR2 YNNKEL (reference sequence). V dropped 0 bases and J dropped 8 bases, with 7 bases sitting between them. The CDR3 sequence: CASSQDLEEKLFF. As DNA, the CDR3 is TGTGCCAGCAGCCAAGATCTCGAGGAAAAACTGTTTTTT.

The gene calls are TRBV10-3 and TRBJ2-7, with 8 bases lining up with TRBD2. Germline-derived CDR1 and CDR2 are ENHRY and SYGVKD. The CDR3 consists of 14 residues. Unmatched junction bases numbered 0, after V lost 2 bases and J lost 0 bases. This CDR3 is CAISERGGSYEQYF. In DNA, the CDR3 is TGTGCCATCAGTGAGCGGGGGGGCTCCTACGAGCAGTACTTC.

The chain employs TRBV28 and TRBJ2-2; 7 bases match TRBD2. J lost 4 bases, V lost 3 bases, and 2 bases had no gene match. The germline gives CDR1 MDHEN, CDR2 SYDVKM. The length of the CDR3 is 14 residues. CDR3 DNA: TGTGCCAGCAGTTTGACGGGGGGCACCGGGGAGCTGTTTTTT. As protein: CASSLTGGTGELFF.

The gene calls are TRBV18 and TRBJ1-1; 10 bases are a match to TRBD1. Germline V lookup: CDR1 KGHSH, CDR2 LQKENI. The CDR3 has 16 amino acids. Trimming took 3 bases from V and 5 from J; bases not matched to a gene: 9. CDR3 nucleotides: TGTGCCAGCTCACCCTCCGGGACAGGGGTGAGGACTGAAGCTTTCTTT. Its translation is CASSPSGTGVRTEAFF.

This rearrangement joins TRBV20-1 to TRBJ2-1, with D possibly being TRBD2 (6 bases). Germline loops: CDR1 DFQATT, CDR2 SNEGSKA (reference sequence). This CDR3 contains 10 residues. V lost 6 bases, J lost 7 bases, and 7 bases lay in between. The DNA for the CDR3 is TGCAGTGCCGCGGGGAATGAGCAGTTCTTC. Translation gives CSAAGNEQFF.

This chain connects TRBV5-1 to TRBJ1-1; D remains ambiguous. The V and J ends lost 0 bases and 4 bases respectively, with 7 bases between them. This CDR3 spans 13 amino acids. The germline gives CDR1 SGHRS, CDR2 YFSETQ. The CDR3 coding sequence is TGCGCCAGCAGCTTGGGGGCCGGCACTGAAGCTTTCTTT. Encoded protein: CASSLGAGTEAFF.

The CDR3 DNA reads as TGTGCCAGCAGACTAGCGGGGGGGCCATACGGGGAGCTGTTTTTT. Its protein product is CASRLAGGPYGELFF. The chain uses TRBV5-4 and TRBJ2-2; 13 nucleotides agree with TRBD2. The V and J ends lost 5 bases and 7 bases, in that order; junction bases with no gene match: 5. Germline V gene data show CDR1 as SGHNT and CDR2 as YYREEE (reference sequence). The CDR3 consists of 15 residues.

The chain carries TRBV5-1 and TRBJ2-5; D gene ambiguous. CDR3 length: 16 amino acids. The V end lost 2 bases, the J end lost 1 base, and 15 bases lay between the germline ends. CDR1 is SGHRS and CDR2 is YFSETQ in the germline V gene. This CDR3 reads CASSLTGGKAQETQYF. DNA of the CDR3: TGCGCCAGCAGCTTAACCGGCGGAAAGGCCCAAGAGACCCAGTACTTC. Full variable domain (remainder filled in from reference TRBV5-1 and TRBJ2-5): KAGVTQTPRYLIKTRGQQVTLSCSPISGHRSVSWYQQTPGQGLQFLFEYFSETQRNKGNFPGRFSGRQFSNSRSEMNVSTLELGDSALYLCASSLTGGKAQETQYFGPGTRLLVL.

The chain joins TRBV6-5 to TRBJ2-7, with 8 bases that match TRBD1. This CDR3 region has 14 residues. Per germline, CDR1 MNHEY and CDR2 SVGAGI. V trimming: 6 bases; J trimming: 3 bases; junction bases outside the gene matches: 7. CDR3 bases: TGTGCCAGCAGCCCCGGACAGGGAGGCTACGAGCAGTACTTC. It encodes CASSPGQGGYEQYF.

The J gene is TRBJ2-7, the V gene TRBV6-5; TRBD2 matches 11 bases. Germline V gene sequence: CDR1 MNHEY, CDR2 SVGAGI. The ends lost 7 bases at V and 2 bases at J; junction bases unmatched: 7. The CDR3 spans 15 residues. This CDR3 reads CASIILAGGPYEQYF. CDR3 nucleotides: TGTGCCAGCATTATTTTAGCGGGGGGGCCCTACGAGCAGTACTTC.

The chain carries TRBV28 and TRBJ2-1; 10 bases fit TRBD2. Germline CDR1 MDHEN, CDR2 SYDVKM. With V trimmed by 8 bases and J by 6 bases, 7 bases remained unmatched. This CDR3 region has 14 residues. CDR3 residues: CASQRGGLSNEQFF. The CDR3 DNA is TGTGCCAGCCAGCGGGGGGGCCTGAGCAATGAGCAGTTCTTC.

The J gene is TRBJ2-3, the V gene TRBV6-6, with a possible D match to TRBD1 (6 bases). Germline lookup yields CDR1 MNHNY and CDR2 SVGAGI (reference sequence). V was trimmed by 6 bases and J by 4 bases, leaving 8 bases between them. The CDR3 runs to 12 residues. CDR3 nucleotides: TGTGCCAGCAGGTGGACAGCAGATACGCAGTATTTT. Translated: CASRWTADTQYF.

The rearrangement links TRBV11-2 to TRBJ2-1; D is perhaps TRBD1 (5 bases). V was pared by 7 bases and J by 7 bases, with 5 bases between. Germline V lookup: CDR1 SGHAT, CDR2 FQNNGV. The length of the CDR3 is 10 residues. This CDR3 reads CASKGNEQFF. The CDR3 DNA reads TGTGCCAGCAAGGGGAATGAGCAGTTCTTC.

The rearrangement joins TRBV18 to TRBJ2-6; D is possibly TRBD1 (6 bases). Trimming shortened V by 6 bases and J by 0 bases, and 15 bases separated the two germline ends. Germline V gives CDR1 KGHSH, CDR2 LQKENI. The CDR3 consists of 17 residues. This CDR3 is CASSSDSGISGANVLTF. The CDR3 DNA reads TGTGCCAGCTCTTCGGACAGCGGAATCTCTGGGGCCAACGTCCTGACTTTC.